This TCR beta chain was documented in a study of blood T cell repertoires in COVID-19. Assay: immunoSEQ multiplex PCR; the TCRdb copy retains only in-frame clones and omits some. The table lists some 78,000 clones, around 84% of them singletons. This clone came up once. The CDR3 is 13 residues long. V was pared by 4 bases and J by 9 bases, with 7 bases of the junction left unmatched. Looked up from germline, CDR1 is SGDLS and CDR2 is YYNGEE. The chain links TRBV9 to TRBJ2-1, with 7 positions matching TRBD1. The origin of this receptor is a man between 50 and 59 years old with acute or convalescent COVID-19. The specimen sequenced was peripheral blood. The CDR3 bases are TGTGCCAGCAGCCCGACAGGGAATACTGAGCAGTTCTTC. This gives the protein CASSPTGNTEQFF. Drawing the rest from reference TRBV9 and TRBJ2-1, the complete variable domain is DSGVTQTPKHLITATGQRVTLRCSPRSGDLSVYWYQQSLDQGLQFLIQYYNGEERAKGNILERFSAQQFPDLHSELNLSSLELGDSALYFCASSPTGNTEQFFGPGTRLTVL.